The rows below give T cell receptor beta chains drawn from one sample of a study of identical twins. TCRdb reprocessed the 5' RACE reads with MiXCR, giving one entry per CDR3 protein. The table shows about 490,000 distinct CDR3 sequences, with roughly 15% occurring only once. The same sample was also studied in work on yellow fever vaccine responses in identical twins.

The sequenced material came from CD4+ T cells sorted from blood. All receptors come from a woman between 18 and 30 years old in good health. Both conserved end residues are part of each CDR3. The D gene is left open where the match is weak. A row's size may be missing; if present it is once, few, many or a size class.

d_call,clone_size,v_call,j_call,cdr3_nt,cdr3_aa
.,few,TRBV28,TRBJ1-1,TGTGCCAGCAGCCCCTCGTCTGGGGAGGGGAGGAACACTGAAGCTTTCTTT,CASSPSSGEGRNTEAFF
.,.,TRBV20-1,TRBJ2-2,TGCAGTGCTAGAGATCTTGGGGGGGGGCAGAACACCGGGGAGCTGTTTTTT,CSARDLGGGQNTGELFF
.,few,TRBV12-3/TRBV12-4,TRBJ2-4,TGTGCCAGCAGTGGCAGGGTGGCCAAAAACATTCAGTACTTC,CASSGRVAKNIQYF
.,many,TRBV7-9,TRBJ1-6,TGTGCCAGCAAAGAGGGGGGTAATTCACCCCTCCACTTT,CASKEGGNSPLHF
.,many,TRBV2,TRBJ1-1,TGTGCCAGCAGTCCCGGCAGGGGCTTTGAAGCTTTCTTT,CASSPGRGFEAFF
TRBD2,few,TRBV6-5,TRBJ2-1,TGTGCCAGCAGCTATGGGACTAGCGGGAGGGCCAAAAATGAGCAGTTCTTC,CASSYGTSGRAKNEQFF
TRBD2,few,TRBV20-1,TRBJ2-3,TGCAATATCGGGGGGGAGATCACAGATACGCAGTATTTT,CNIGGEITDTQYF
TRBD2,.,TRBV20-1,TRBJ2-1,TGCAGTGCTTGGACTAGCGGGGGGTTCAACAATGAGCAGTTCTTC,CSAWTSGGFNNEQFF
TRBD1,.,TRBV3-1,TRBJ1-2,TGTGCCAGCAGCCCTAGACAGGGCTATGGCTACACCTTC,CASSPRQGYGYTF
TRBD1,few,TRBV20-1,TRBJ2-3,TGCAGTGCTAGAGCTCCAACAGGGGGCCCCTCCACAGATACGCAGTATTTT,CSARAPTGGPSTDTQYF
.,.,TRBV2,TRBJ1-2,TGTGCCAGCCCCCATTGGGCTAGCAAAACCTATGGCTACACCTTC,CASPHWASKTYGYTF
TRBD1,many,TRBV24-1,TRBJ2-2,TGTGCCACCAGTCCAGCAGGGGGCAGGACCGGGGAGCTGTTTTTT,CATSPAGGRTGELFF
.,.,TRBV12-3/TRBV12-4,TRBJ1-6,TGTGCCAGCAGTCTTCGGCCCCGAGATAATTCACCCCTCCACTTT,CASSLRPRDNSPLHF
TRBD2,few,TRBV5-6,TRBJ2-5,TGTGCCAGCAGCTTCTTGACTAGCGGTGCTCAAGAGACCCAGTACTTC,CASSFLTSGAQETQYF
TRBD1,many,TRBV5-1,TRBJ2-7,TGCGCCAGCAGCGCCAGACAGGGGGCGTTTTTCTACGAGCAGTACTTC,CASSARQGAFFYEQYF
.,few,TRBV12-3/TRBV12-4,TRBJ2-1,.,CASSFGQGAWGYKFF
TRBD2,few,TRBV12-3/TRBV12-4,TRBJ2-3,TGTGCCAGCAGTTTAAATACGGGAGGAGGTGATACGCAGTATTTT,CASSLNTGGGDTQYF
.,.,TRBV2,TRBJ2-5,TGTGCCAGCACGGGGAGTTCCTCTGGGACCCAGTACTTC,CASTGSSSGTQYF
TRBD2,.,TRBV7-6,TRBJ2-3,TGTGCCAGCAGCCCTCGGCGGGGGGGGAGCACAGATACGCAGTATTTT,CASSPRRGGSTDTQYF
TRBD1,.,TRBV5-1,TRBJ2-7,TGCGCCAGCAGCTCAATGACAGGGTGGGAGCAGTACTTC,CASSSMTGWEQYF
.,many,TRBV5-1,TRBJ1-1,TGTGCCAGCAGTTTCGCAGAGAACACTGAAGCTTTCTTT,CASSFAENTEAFF
TRBD2,.,TRBV10-1,TRBJ2-5,TGCGCCAGCAGCGATGGACTAGCGGGGGGGCAAGAGACCCAGTACTTC,CASSDGLAGGQETQYF
.,.,TRBV27,TRBJ1-1,TGTGCCACCGCACAGGGCGGGTGGGGGAACACTGAAGCTTTCTTT,CATAQGGWGNTEAFF
.,.,TRBV20-1,TRBJ1-6,TGCAGTGCTAGAGATTTAAGCAGCAATTCACCCCTCCACTTT,CSARDLSSNSPLHF
TRBD2,few,TRBV10-2,TRBJ2-7,TGCGCCAGCAGTTCCGGGACTAGGCTTCTGTCGCAGTACTTC,CASSSGTRLLSQYF
.,.,TRBV15,TRBJ2-1,TGTGCCACCAGCAGAGAGGACATCAATGAGCAGTTCTTC,CATSREDINEQFF
TRBD2,.,TRBV6-5,TRBJ2-2,TGTGCCAGCAGTTACTCCAAGGGACTAGCGGGAGGGAACACCGGGGAGCTGTTTTTT,CASSYSKGLAGGNTGELFF
.,.,TRBV12-3/TRBV12-4,TRBJ2-3,TGTGCCAGCAGTTTGAAGATCGGGGCCGGGTCCGCAGATACGCAGTATTTT,CASSLKIGAGSADTQYF
TRBD2,few,TRBV7-8,TRBJ2-1,TGTGCCAGCAGCTTGTTGACTAGCGGGAATCACAATGAGCAGTTCTTC,CASSLLTSGNHNEQFF
.,.,TRBV3-1,TRBJ1-1,TGTGCCAGCTCCCAAGTCGAGGGGATGAACACTGAAGCTTTCTTT,CASSQVEGMNTEAFF
TRBD2,.,TRBV20-1,TRBJ2-1,TGCAGTGCTAGAGGGACCGGACTAGCGGGAGCTGCTGAGCAGTTCTTC,CSARGTGLAGAAEQFF
.,many,TRBV5-1,TRBJ1-1,TGCGCCAGCAGCTTGGGGCCGGGAAAGGGTGAAGCTTTCTTT,CASSLGPGKGEAFF
TRBD2,.,TRBV13,TRBJ2-1,TGTGCCAGCAGCTTAGGGCAGCGGGGGCAGTTCTTC,CASSLGQRGQFF
TRBD2,.,TRBV28,TRBJ2-7,TGTGCCAGCAGTCCTTCGGGCGGGAGGTTCTACGAGCAGTACTTC,CASSPSGGRFYEQYF
TRBD2,few,TRBV15,TRBJ2-1,TGTGCCACCAGCTCCAGGGGACTAGCGGGGGGCAACTACAATGAGCAGTTCTTC,CATSSRGLAGGNYNEQFF
.,.,TRBV25-1,TRBJ2-5,TGTGCCAGCAGGTTTTTGGCAGGATCTGAGGAGACCCAGTACTTC,CASRFLAGSEETQYF
TRBD1,few,TRBV25-1,TRBJ2-5,TGTGCCAGCGGTGACAGGGTCAAAGAGACCCAGTACTTC,CASGDRVKETQYF
.,.,TRBV24-1,TRBJ2-5,TGTGCCACCAGTGAACCGGACGGGAGACGGGAGACCCAGTACTTC,CATSEPDGRRETQYF
TRBD1,few,TRBV28,TRBJ2-7,TGTGCCAGCGCCGGGACAGAGGACTACGAGCAGTACTTC,CASAGTEDYEQYF
.,few,TRBV12-3/TRBV12-4,TRBJ1-1,TGTGCCAGCATTCCTCGGCAGAACACTGAAGCTTTCTTT,CASIPRQNTEAFF
TRBD1,.,TRBV24-1,TRBJ2-2,TGTGCCACCAGTGACGTCGACAGGGTTGTAACCGGGGAGCTGTTTTTT,CATSDVDRVVTGELFF
TRBD1,few,TRBV13,TRBJ1-2,TGTGCCAGCAGCCTGGGGGACAGGGGAATCGGCTACACCTTC,CASSLGDRGIGYTF
.,.,TRBV3-1,TRBJ1-6,TGTGCCACGGGCAGGCAGAATTCACCCCTCCACTTT,CATGRQNSPLHF
TRBD1,.,TRBV20-1,TRBJ1-1,TGCAGTGCTAGGGCCTCAGGGGGGGTGAACACTGAAGCTTTCTTT,CSARASGGVNTEAFF
.,many,TRBV5-1,TRBJ2-5,TGCGCCAGCAGCTTACAGTTACAAGAGACCCAGTACTTC,CASSLQLQETQYF
.,.,TRBV5-1,TRBJ2-5,TGCGCCAGCAGCTTGAACCCCTCGTGGGAGACCCAGTACTTC,CASSLNPSWETQYF
.,.,TRBV10-3,TRBJ2-3,TGTGCCATCAGTGAGTCTGTGGGCTCAGATACGCAGTATTTT,CAISESVGSDTQYF
.,few,TRBV20-1,TRBJ2-1,TGCAGTGCTAGAGATCTGGGCCCTGGCCACAATGAGCAGTTCTTC,CSARDLGPGHNEQFF
TRBD2,.,TRBV29-1,TRBJ2-1,TGCAGCGCAAGGTCGGGAGCGGGAGGGCCGGTTGAGCAGTTCTTC,CSARSGAGGPVEQFF
TRBD1,.,TRBV9,TRBJ2-3,TGTGCCAGCAGCGTAGTGGGACAGGGTGGAGATACGCAGTATTTT,CASSVVGQGGDTQYF
.,few,TRBV21-1,TRBJ1-6,TGTGCCAGCAGCAAGCCCGCTAATAATTCACCCCTCCACTTT,CASSKPANNSPLHF
.,.,TRBV28,TRBJ1-6,TGTGCCAGCAGTCTAGAACACGGTCCGGGGAGCTCCTATAATTCACCCCTCCACTTT,CASSLEHGPGSSYNSPLHF
TRBD1,few,TRBV28,TRBJ1-6,TGTGCCAGCAGCGCGCCGGGACAGAGCTCCTATAATTCACCCCTCCACTTT,CASSAPGQSSYNSPLHF
.,few,TRBV6-1,TRBJ2-7,TGTGCCAGCAGTGAGGGTCGGGGCTCCGTCTCCTACGAGCAGTACTTC,CASSEGRGSVSYEQYF
TRBD1,few,TRBV6-6,TRBJ2-7,TGTGCCAGCAGCGAACAGGGGGCAGGGGAGCAGTACTTC,CASSEQGAGEQYF
.,.,TRBV9,TRBJ2-2,TGTGCCAGCAGCGTAGCTCCACCGACCGGGGAGCTGTTTTTT,CASSVAPPTGELFF
.,.,TRBV12-3/TRBV12-4,TRBJ1-4,TGTGCCAGCAGTTTATTCTATTCAACTAATGAAAAACTGTTTTTT,CASSLFYSTNEKLFF
.,few,TRBV20-1,TRBJ1-1,TGCAGTGCAAGTAGGGCAGTGAACACTGAAGCTTTCTTT,CSASRAVNTEAFF
.,few,TRBV10-2,TRBJ1-1,TGCGCCAGCAGGGAGCCGGGAGCGGGGGGAGCTAGGACTGAAGCTTTCTTT,CASREPGAGGARTEAFF